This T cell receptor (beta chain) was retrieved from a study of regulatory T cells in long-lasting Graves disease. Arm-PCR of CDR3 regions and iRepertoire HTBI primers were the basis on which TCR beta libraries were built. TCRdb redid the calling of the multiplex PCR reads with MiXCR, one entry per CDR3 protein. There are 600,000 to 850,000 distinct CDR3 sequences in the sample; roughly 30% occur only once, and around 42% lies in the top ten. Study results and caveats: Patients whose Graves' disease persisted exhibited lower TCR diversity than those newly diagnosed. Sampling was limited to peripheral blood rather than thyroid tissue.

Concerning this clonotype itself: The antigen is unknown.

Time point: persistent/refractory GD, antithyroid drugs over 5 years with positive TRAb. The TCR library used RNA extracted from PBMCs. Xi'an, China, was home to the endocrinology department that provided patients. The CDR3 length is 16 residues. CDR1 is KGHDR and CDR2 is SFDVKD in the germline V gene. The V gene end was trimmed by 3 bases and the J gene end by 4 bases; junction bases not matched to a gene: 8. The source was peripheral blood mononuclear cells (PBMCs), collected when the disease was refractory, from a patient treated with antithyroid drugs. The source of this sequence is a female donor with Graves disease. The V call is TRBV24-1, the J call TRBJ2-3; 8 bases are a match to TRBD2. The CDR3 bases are TGTGCCACCAGTGATCTCAGCGGGAGCGCCTCAGATACGCAGTATTTT. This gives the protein CATSDLSGSASDTQYF.